This T cell receptor (beta chain) appears in the sequencing data of a study of T cells after yellow fever vaccination. In this sample, this clonotype turned up a few times. TCRdb re-derived calls from the 5' RACE reads in MiXCR, one entry per CDR3 protein. The table lists a few hundred thousand distinct CDR3 sequences, 3.5% to 4.5% of them singletons. V lost 2 bases and J lost 8, with 18 bases in between. The CDR3 is 15 amino acids. Germline V lookup: CDR1 MNHEY, CDR2 SVGEGT. The chain couples TRBV6-2 or TRBV6-3 to TRBJ1-1; possible D gene TRBD1, 5 bases. The sequenced sample was PBMCs, obtained 15 days after the yellow fever booster vaccination. The sequence came from a man between 18 and 35 years old who received the YFV17D yellow fever vaccine. The CDR3 loop is CASSYGGLHPGEAFF. CDR3 in DNA: TGTGCCAGCAGTTACGGGGGACTTCATCCTGGGGAAGCTTTCTTT.